A selection of T cell receptor beta chains follows, all from one sample in a study of regulatory T cells in long-lasting Graves disease. TCRdb recomputed calls from the multiplex PCR reads with MiXCR, one row per CDR3 protein. Among 400,000 to 500,000 distinct CDR3 sequences listed, 14% were seen once. This sample also belongs to another study, concerning T cells in Graves' hyperthyroidism and ophthalmopathy.

Specimen: peripheral blood mononuclear cells (PBMCs), collected at new diagnosis, from a patient treated with antithyroid drugs. The receptor set was obtained from a woman in her forties or fifties with Graves disease. Each CDR3 is given with its conserved first and last residue. Fields, in order: clone size, V gene, CDR3 protein. Expanded clones get a size class; other rows say once, few or many, or leave the size out.

clone_size: -
v_call: TRBV20-1
cdr3_aa: CSASGLAGETQYF

clone_size: many
v_call: TRBV7-8
cdr3_aa: CASSSTRATGRETQYF

clone_size: many
v_call: TRBV20-1
cdr3_aa: CSARDSLQETQYF

clone_size: many
v_call: TRBV12-3/TRBV12-4
cdr3_aa: CASSPSGRGYTF

clone_size: -
v_call: TRBV4-1
cdr3_aa: CASSQDLGLAGVFEGDTQYF

clone_size: many
v_call: TRBV5-1
cdr3_aa: CASSLGWSYEQYF

clone_size: many
v_call: TRBV6-2/TRBV6-3
cdr3_aa: CASSAGQFLTEAFF

clone_size: many
v_call: TRBV6-5
cdr3_aa: CASSYPFGQTYGYTF

clone_size: many
v_call: TRBV27
cdr3_aa: CASSLLGGYTEAFF

clone_size: -
v_call: TRBV5-6
cdr3_aa: CASSFSRDYNEQFF

clone_size: few
v_call: TRBV13
cdr3_aa: CASSLEGDPRIGSPLHF

clone_size: -
v_call: TRBV20-1
cdr3_aa: CSAIRTGNYGYTF

clone_size: many
v_call: TRBV5-6
cdr3_aa: CASSREMSTGYNEQFF

clone_size: many
v_call: TRBV28
cdr3_aa: CANMPSGTDTQYF

clone_size: many
v_call: TRBV28
cdr3_aa: CASSVDGLVAGELFF

clone_size: many
v_call: TRBV18
cdr3_aa: CASAQDNSYNEQFF

clone_size: many
v_call: TRBV4-1
cdr3_aa: CASSQETGGNQPQHF

clone_size: many
v_call: TRBV20-1
cdr3_aa: CSARDQVGTEAFF

clone_size: many
v_call: TRBV9
cdr3_aa: CASSLWTAPQETQYF

clone_size: many
v_call: TRBV6-4
cdr3_aa: CASKRTGGRVWEKLFF

clone_size: -
v_call: TRBV20-1
cdr3_aa: CSARDGQGAETQYF

clone_size: many
v_call: TRBV6-2/TRBV6-3
cdr3_aa: CASSYSSVTGGRTEAFF

clone_size: many
v_call: TRBV5-1
cdr3_aa: CASSSGMNEKLFF

clone_size: many
v_call: TRBV24-1
cdr3_aa: CATSDGQETNTGELFF

clone_size: many
v_call: TRBV2
cdr3_aa: CASSEAARGPSYEQYF

clone_size: many
v_call: TRBV28
cdr3_aa: CASRGGYNEQFF

clone_size: few
v_call: TRBV18
cdr3_aa: CASSPTNTGDTQYF

clone_size: many
v_call: TRBV3-1
cdr3_aa: CASSQRGGSNEKLFF

clone_size: few
v_call: TRBV20-1
cdr3_aa: CSARDIGSGTDTQYF

clone_size: few
v_call: TRBV29-1
cdr3_aa: CSVVGEGLYNEQFF

clone_size: many
v_call: TRBV5-1
cdr3_aa: CASSPGTVTDTQYF

clone_size: few
v_call: TRBV6-7
cdr3_aa: CASSWSESNQPQHF

clone_size: many
v_call: TRBV28
cdr3_aa: CASSYSGRDNEQFF

clone_size: many
v_call: TRBV6-1
cdr3_aa: CASRDAGQTQYF

clone_size: many
v_call: TRBV6-1
cdr3_aa: CASSVRQLPNTEAFF

clone_size: -
v_call: TRBV28
cdr3_aa: CATGQGAENIQYF

clone_size: -
v_call: TRBV20-1
cdr3_aa: CSASAAGGPTGELFF

clone_size: many
v_call: TRBV24-1
cdr3_aa: CATSVGTGGGGHEQFF

clone_size: once
v_call: TRBV5-1
cdr3_aa: CASSLLAEYTGELFF

clone_size: few
v_call: TRBV20-1
cdr3_aa: CSALGHTGLAGQNTGELFF

clone_size: -
v_call: TRBV19
cdr3_aa: CASLSRGSTENYNEQFF

clone_size: many
v_call: TRBV12-3/TRBV12-4
cdr3_aa: CASSLYELAGTYEQYF

clone_size: -
v_call: TRBV6-5
cdr3_aa: CASSYSPGQGETQYF

clone_size: many
v_call: TRBV27
cdr3_aa: CASSPRTGVNNQPQHF

clone_size: few
v_call: TRBV20-1
cdr3_aa: CSARPASFGGRSEQFF

clone_size: many
v_call: TRBV7-9
cdr3_aa: CASSLQRQGTGELFF

clone_size: -
v_call: TRBV28
cdr3_aa: CASSSPTGGYVYEQYF

clone_size: many
v_call: TRBV18
cdr3_aa: CASSPVSGQETQYF

clone_size: many
v_call: TRBV13
cdr3_aa: CASSPGRAGELFF

clone_size: -
v_call: TRBV29-1
cdr3_aa: CSVEAGTYNEQFF

clone_size: many
v_call: TRBV28
cdr3_aa: CASSLSLDTQETQYF

clone_size: many
v_call: TRBV20-1
cdr3_aa: CSASAPKTATYEQYF

clone_size: -
v_call: TRBV7-3
cdr3_aa: CASSSNGRGGETQYF